This TCR beta chain was profiled in a study of low-dose radiotherapy and immunotherapy resistance in tumors. This clonotype has a handful of counts. CDR1 and CDR2 from the germline V gene are SGHNT and YYREEE (reference sequence). The V gene lost 4 bases and the J gene lost 4 bases, with 14 bases spanning the gap. This CDR3 is built from 14 residues. This sample's time point: after trial treatment. The treatment: LDRT plus nivolumab, ipilimumab, low-dose cyclophosphamide and aspirin (RACIN trial). Low-dose radiotherapy, low-dose cyclophosphamide, aspirin, ipilimumab and nivolumab were all given to the donors. Both TCRalpha and TCRbeta chains were reverse transcribed with V-gene-specific primers. The TCRs were subjected to amplification over approximately 20 PCR cycles employing a constant-region primer in conjunction with a V-primer adapter. TCRdb reanalysed the reads using MiXCR and keeps one entry per CDR3 protein. The repertoire has around 80,000 distinct CDR3 sequences, less than 20% of them found once; the top ten carry less than 1.5%.

The chain combines TRBV5-4 with TRBJ2-5; D may match TRBD1 or TRBD2 (5 bases each). The sample here was PBMCs, taken after low-dose radiotherapy plus immunotherapy. This TCR derives from a male donor with prostate cancer. CDR3 nucleotide sequence: TGTGCCAGCAGCGCTGGTGGGACCGCAGAGACCCAGTACTTC. It specifies CASSAGGTAETQYF.